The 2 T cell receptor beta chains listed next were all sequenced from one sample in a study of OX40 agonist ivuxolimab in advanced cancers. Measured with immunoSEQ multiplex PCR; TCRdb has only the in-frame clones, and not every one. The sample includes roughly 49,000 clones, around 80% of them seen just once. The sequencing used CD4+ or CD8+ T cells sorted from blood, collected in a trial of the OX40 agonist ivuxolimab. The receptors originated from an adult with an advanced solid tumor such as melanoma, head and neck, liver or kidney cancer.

The CDR3 spells CASSRAGGSTDTQYF. For the CDR3, the DNA is TGCGCCAGCAGCCGGGCAGGGGGCTCCACAGATACGCAGTATTTT. This chain uses TRBV5-1 with TRBJ2-3; 8 bases line up with TRBD1. Trimming took 4 bases from V and 2 from J; bases not matched to a gene: 6. The CDR3 loop spans 15 amino acids. Looked up from germline, CDR1 is SGHRS and CDR2 is YFSETQ.

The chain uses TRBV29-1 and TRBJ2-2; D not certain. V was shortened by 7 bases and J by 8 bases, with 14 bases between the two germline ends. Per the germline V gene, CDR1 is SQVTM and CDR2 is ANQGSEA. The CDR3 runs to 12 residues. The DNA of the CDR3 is TGCAGCGCCCGGGCCAACGAGGGGGAGCTGTTTTTT. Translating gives CSARANEGELFF.